Listed below are T cell receptor beta chains from one sample, sequenced in a study of cytomegalovirus exposure and HLA in healthy donors. TCRdb keeps only in-frame clones here, not all; method: immunoSEQ multiplex PCR. In the table there are some 250,000 clones, almost 90% of which are singletons. Sequencing used PBMCs. The receptors come from a woman aged 18-29 years in good health and CMV-seronegative. Each CDR3 is given with its conserved first and last residue. D genes are given only for firm matches. Some rows mark clone size as missing; the rest say once, few, many or name a class of expanded clone.

V gene	D gene	clone size	J gene	CDR3 DNA	CDR3 protein
TRBV19	-	-	TRBJ2-7	TGTGCCAGTAGTATAGCCTCCGCTAACTACGAGCAGTACTTC	CASSIASANYEQYF
TRBV27	TRBD2	-	TRBJ2-1	TGTGCCAGCTCGACTAGCGGGGGAGTAGTGGGTGAGCAGTTCTTC	CASSTSGGVVGEQFF
TRBV19	-	-	TRBJ2-3	TGTGCCAGTAGTATAGGACGGCTACTAGTGGGAGATACGCAGTATTTT	CASSIGRLLVGDTQYF
TRBV6-5	-	few	TRBJ1-6	TGTGCCAGCAGTCCCCAGATGGCAGGGGATTCACCCCTCCACTTT	CASSPQMAGDSPLHF
TRBV6-6	TRBD2	once	TRBJ2-1	TGTGCCAGCAGTTTACTAGCGGGGGCTTACAATGAGCAGTTCTTC	CASSLLAGAYNEQFF
TRBV7-9	-	-	TRBJ1-1	TGTGCCAGCAGCTTAGGCAGGGGATTAGGTAACACTGAAGCTTTCTTT	CASSLGRGLGNTEAFF
TRBV6-6	-	-	TRBJ2-5	TGTGCCAGCAGTTCCCCAGGGACCCAGTACTTC	CASSSPGTQYF
TRBV7-9	TRBD2	-	TRBJ2-5	TGTGCCAGCAGCCCAGGACTAGCGGGGGCGGGGACCCAGTACTTC	CASSPGLAGAGTQYF
TRBV23-1	-	-	TRBJ2-4	TGCGCCAGCAGTCAATTTCCCCTGGGGGCTTTGGCCAAAAACATTCAGTACTTC	CASSQFPLGALAKNIQYF
TRBV6-1	TRBD1	-	TRBJ1-4	TGTGCCAGCAGTGAATCCACAGGGGTGTTTGAAAAACTGTTTTTT	CASSESTGVFEKLFF
TRBV6-1	TRBD1	-	TRBJ1-3	TGTGCCAGCACCTCAGGACAGGGAGGAAACACCATATATTTT	CASTSGQGGNTIYF
TRBV9	-	-	TRBJ2-1	TGTGCCAGCAGCGTTCTGGGCAGTTCCACCTACAATGAGCAGTTCTTC	CASSVLGSSTYNEQFF
TRBV19	TRBD1	few	TRBJ1-6	TGTGCCAGTAGTGGGGACAGCCATTCACCCCTCCACTTT	CASSGDSHSPLHF
TRBV5-5	-	-	TRBJ1-5	TGTGCCAGCAGCTATGGCCCGGCAGGGCCTAATCAGCCCCAGCATTTT	CASSYGPAGPNQPQHF